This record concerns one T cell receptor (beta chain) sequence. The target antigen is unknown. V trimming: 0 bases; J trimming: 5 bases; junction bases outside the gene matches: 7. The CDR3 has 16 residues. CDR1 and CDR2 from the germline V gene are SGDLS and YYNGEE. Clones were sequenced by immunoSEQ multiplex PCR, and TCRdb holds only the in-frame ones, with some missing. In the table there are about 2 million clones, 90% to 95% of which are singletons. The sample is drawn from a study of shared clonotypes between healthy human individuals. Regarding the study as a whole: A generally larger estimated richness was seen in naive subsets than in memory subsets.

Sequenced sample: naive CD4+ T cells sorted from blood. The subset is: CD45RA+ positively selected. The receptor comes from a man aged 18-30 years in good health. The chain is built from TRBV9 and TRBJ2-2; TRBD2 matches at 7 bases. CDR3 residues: CASSVDPGAGTGELFF. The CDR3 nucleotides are TGTGCCAGCAGCGTAGATCCGGGAGCGGGGACCGGGGAGCTGTTTTTT.